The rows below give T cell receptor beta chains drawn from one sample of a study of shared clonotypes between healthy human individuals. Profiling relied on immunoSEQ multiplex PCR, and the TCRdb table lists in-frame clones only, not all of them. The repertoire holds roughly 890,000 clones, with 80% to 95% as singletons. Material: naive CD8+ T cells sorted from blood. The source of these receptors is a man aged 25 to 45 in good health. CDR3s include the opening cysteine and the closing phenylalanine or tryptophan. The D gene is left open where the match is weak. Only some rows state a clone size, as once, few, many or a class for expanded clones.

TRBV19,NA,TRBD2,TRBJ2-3,CASSPRAGERTDTQYF,TGTGCCAGTAGTCCGAGAGCGGGAGAAAGGACAGATACGCAGTATTTT
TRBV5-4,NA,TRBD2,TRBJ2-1,CASSLWLADNEQFF,TGTGCCAGCAGCTTGTGGCTAGCGGACAATGAGCAGTTCTTC
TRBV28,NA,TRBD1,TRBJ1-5,CASRAGTGNQPQHF,TGTGCCAGCAGAGCCGGGACAGGGAATCAGCCCCAGCATTTT
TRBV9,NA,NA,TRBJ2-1,CASSVGSYNEQFF,TGTGCCAGCAGCGTAGGATCCTACAATGAGCAGTTCTTC
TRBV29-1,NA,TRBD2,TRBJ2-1,CSVSALAGGRDYNEQFF,TGCAGCGTTTCTGCCCTAGCGGGAGGAAGGGACTACAATGAGCAGTTCTTC
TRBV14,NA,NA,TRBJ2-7,CASSQDSGWPYEQYF,TGTGCCAGCAGCCAAGATTCAGGGTGGCCCTACGAGCAGTACTTC
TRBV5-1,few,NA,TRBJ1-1,CASSAENTEAFF,TGCGCCAGCAGCGCCGAGAACACTGAAGCTTTCTTT
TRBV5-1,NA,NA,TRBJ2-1,CASSLTLSGYNEQFF,TGCGCCAGCAGTTTAACCCTGAGCGGCTACAATGAGCAGTTCTTC
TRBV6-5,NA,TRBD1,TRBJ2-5,CASSFQQGAGETQYF,TGTGCCAGCAGTTTCCAACAGGGGGCGGGGGAGACCCAGTACTTC
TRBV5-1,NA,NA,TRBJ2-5,CASSFQETQYF,TGCGCCAGCAGCTTCCAAGAGACCCAGTACTTC
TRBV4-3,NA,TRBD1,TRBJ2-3,CASSRAFRDREIDTQYF,TGCGCCAGCAGCCGAGCCTTCCGGGACAGGGAGATAGATACGCAGTATTTT
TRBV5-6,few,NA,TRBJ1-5,CASSQGPSNQPQHF,TGTGCCAGCAGCCAGGGACCGAGCAATCAGCCCCAGCATTTT
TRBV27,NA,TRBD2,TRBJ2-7,CASTGGGRAVFGEQYF,TGTGCCAGCACCGGAGGCGGGAGGGCCGTCTTCGGGGAGCAGTACTTC
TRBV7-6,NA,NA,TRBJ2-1,CASSLEWLALYNEQFF,TGTGCCAGCAGCTTAGAATGGCTAGCGCTATACAATGAGCAGTTCTTC
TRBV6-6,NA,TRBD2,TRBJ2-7,CASSPGLAENSYEQYF,TGTGCCAGCAGCCCCGGACTAGCGGAGAACTCCTACGAGCAGTACTTC
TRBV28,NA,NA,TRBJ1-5,CASSFGGGWPQHF,TGTGCCAGCAGTTTTGGGGGTGGGTGGCCCCAGCATTTT
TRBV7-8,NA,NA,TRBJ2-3,CASSSLGGTEDTQYF,TGTGCCAGCAGCTCACTCGGCGGGACTGAGGATACGCAGTATTTT
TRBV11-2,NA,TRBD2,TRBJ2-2,CASSPREGSSGELFF,TGTGCCAGCAGCCCCCGGGAGGGTTCCTCCGGGGAGCTGTTTTTT
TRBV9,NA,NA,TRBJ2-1,CASSEGGGNQVDEQFF,TGTGCCAGCAGCGAGGGGGGAGGTAATCAGGTAGATGAGCAGTTCTTC
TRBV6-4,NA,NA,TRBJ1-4,CASAPGPREKLFF,TGTGCCAGCGCGCCCGGGCCGCGTGAAAAACTGTTTTTT
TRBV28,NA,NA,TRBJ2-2,CASSTPLVETLNTGELFF,TGTGCCAGCAGTACACCCCTCGTGGAAACTCTGAACACCGGGGAGCTGTTTTTT
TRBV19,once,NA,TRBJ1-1,CASSIVAGNTEAFF,TGTGCCAGTAGTATAGTCGCGGGGAACACTGAAGCTTTCTTT
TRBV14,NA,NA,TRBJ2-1,CASSQDFKLIYNEQFF,TGTGCCAGCAGCCAAGATTTTAAACTGATCTACAATGAGCAGTTCTTC
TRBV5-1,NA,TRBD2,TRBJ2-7,CASSPYWGSGASYEQYF,TGCGCCAGCAGCCCCTACTGGGGTAGCGGGGCCTCCTACGAGCAGTACTTC
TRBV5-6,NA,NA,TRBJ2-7,CASSFRSRQPEQYF,TGTGCCAGCAGCTTCCGAAGTCGACAGCCCGAGCAGTACTTC
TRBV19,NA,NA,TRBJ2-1,CASSVQAGSSYNEQFF,TGTGCCAGTAGCGTACAAGCGGGTAGCTCCTACAATGAGCAGTTCTTC
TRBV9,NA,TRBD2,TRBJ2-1,CASSANDLAGGSYEQFF,TGTGCCAGCAGCGCTAACGATCTAGCGGGAGGGTCCTATGAGCAGTTCTTC
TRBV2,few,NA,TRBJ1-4,CASSENVGMANEKLFF,TGTGCCAGCAGTGAAAATGTAGGGATGGCTAATGAAAAACTGTTTTTT
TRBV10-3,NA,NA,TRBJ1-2,CAISTWVDGYTF,TGTGCCATCAGTACTTGGGTTGATGGCTACACCTTC
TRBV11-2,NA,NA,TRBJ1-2,CASSPPGTRRPNYGYTF,TGTGCCAGCAGCCCCCCGGGCACCCGGCGGCCTAACTATGGCTACACCTTC
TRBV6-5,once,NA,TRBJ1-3,CATRSGNTIYF,TGTGCCACCCGCTCTGGAAACACCATATATTTT